Listed here are 9 T cell receptor beta chains from one sample, sequenced in a study of blood T cell repertoires in COVID-19. The protocol was immunoSEQ multiplex PCR, while the TCRdb copy is restricted to in-frame clones and leaves out a portion. This sample carries a few hundred thousand clones, roughly 87% of them seen once, and the ten largest clones take roughly 0.94%. The specimen was PBMCs or T cells enriched from blood (not recorded which). These receptors were collected from a woman aged 25 to 39 who had recovered from COVID-19.

This chain links TRBV4-1 with TRBJ2-1; D may be TRBD2 (5 bases). Trimming left V 0 bases short and J 12 bases short, with 15 bases between. In germline, CDR1 is MGHRA, CDR2 YSYEKL. This CDR3 region has 14 residues. The CDR3 region is CASSQDLGPRGQFF. CDR3 DNA sequence: TGCGCCAGCAGCCAAGATCTAGGGCCTCGGGGGCAGTTCTTC.

CDR3 bases: TGTGCCAGCAGTGAAGACAGGGCGAACTATGGCTACACCTTC. Its protein is CASSEDRANYGYTF. The gene calls are TRBV6-1 and TRBJ1-2, with TRBD1 as a possible D gene (6 bases). Germline V gene sequence: CDR1 MNHNS, CDR2 SASEGT. Between the trimmed V and J ends, which lost 1 base and 2 bases, there was a span of 8 bases. This CDR3 is 14 amino acids long.

CDR3 residues: CSATTGFGQYF. CDR3 DNA sequence: TGCAGTGCTACCACAGGGTTTGGGCAGTACTTC. V and J are TRBV20-1 and TRBJ2-7; tentative D call: TRBD1 (6 bases). Germline CDR1 is DFQATT and CDR2 is SNEGSKA (reference sequence). The CDR3 runs 11 residues. V lost 4 bases and J lost 9, with 13 bases in between.

The sample holds one count of this clone. This rearrangement joins TRBV5-6 to TRBJ2-5, with 15 bases aligning to TRBD2. The J segment lost 6 bases and the V segment lost 0 bases, leaving 3 bases of the junction unmatched. The germline V gene has CDR1 SGHDT and CDR2 YYEEEE. CDR3 size: 16 residues. Written as DNA, the CDR3 is TGTGCCAGCAGCTTGGGAGGGACTAGCGGGGGGAAGACCCAGTACTTC. This translates into CASSLGGTSGGKTQYF.

This chain joins TRBV28 and TRBJ1-2; 7 bases are a match to TRBD1. The trim removed 6 bases at V and 8 bases at J, leaving 9 bases unmatched. Germline assignment: CDR1 MDHEN and CDR2 SYDVKM. This CDR3 comprises 13 residues. The CDR3 loop reads CASSPDRWGGYTF. The CDR3 region has the DNA TGTGCCAGCAGCCCGGACAGGTGGGGAGGCTACACCTTC.

The genes are TRBV4-3 and TRBJ2-7; weak D call: TRBD1 (5 bases). The germline V gene has CDR1 LGHNA and CDR2 YSLEER. The CDR3 has 13 amino acids. The germline V and J ends were trimmed by 2 bases and 1 base, with 6 bases remaining between them. The CDR3 coding sequence is TGCGCCAGCAGCCAATCAGGGTCCTACGAGCAGTACTTC. Protein product: CASSQSGSYEQYF.

The chain uses TRBV14 and TRBJ1-6, with TRBD1 identical over 7 bases. Germline V gives CDR1 SGHDN, CDR2 FVKESK. V shed 4 bases, J shed 7 bases, and the junction held 7 bases outside the gene matches. CDR3 length equals 15 residues. CDR3 amino acids: CASSLRTGLNSPLHF. CDR3 DNA sequence: TGTGCCAGCAGCCTCCGGACAGGCCTGAATTCACCCCTCCACTTT.

This clone was seen more than once but under ten times. V and J are TRBV28 and TRBJ2-7; D is undetermined. Trimming shortened V by 3 bases and J by 2 bases, and 14 bases separated the two germline ends. In germline, CDR1 is MDHEN, CDR2 SYDVKM. This CDR3 has 15 residues. The CDR3 DNA is TGTGCCAGCAGTTTGGGCAGTAGTGGAACCTACGAGCAGTACTTC. Translation gives CASSLGSSGTYEQYF.

This clone occurred once. The chain links TRBV30 to TRBJ1-4; 8 positions agree with TRBD1. The CDR3 has 14 amino acids. The V gene's germline CDR1 is GTSNPN and CDR2 SVGIG (reference sequence). After removal of 4 bases from V and 8 bases from J, the junction contained 9 bases not matched to a gene. CDR3 DNA: TGTGCCTGGACTCCAGGGGGCGGCCGAGAAAAACTGTTTTTT. The encoded protein is CAWTPGGGREKLFF.